This TCR beta chain originates from a study of response to subunit inactivated influenza vaccine. TCRdb re-derived calls from the RT-PCR reads in MiXCR, one entry per CDR3 protein. This table holds hundreds of thousands of distinct CDR3 sequences, approximately 23% found once. Germline CDR1 reads SEHNR; CDR2 reads FQNEAQ (reference sequence). The CDR3 is made up of 13 amino acids. V was shortened by 6 bases and J by 8 bases, with 14 bases between the two germline ends. The chain uses TRBV7-9 and TRBJ2-1; D gene uncertain. The TCR sequence derives from a man aged 50-75 years who received an inactivated influenza vaccine. This sample comprised PBMCs from blood, obtained approximately 22 months after vaccination. This CDR3 reads CASSYTLGDEQFF. The CDR3 DNA follows: TGTGCCAGCAGTTATACTCTCGGCGATGAGCAGTTCTTC.